The 4 T cell receptor beta chains below were found in one sample sequenced in a study of blood T cells in healthy people across ages. PCR was performed a second time for about 6 to 12 cycles using a sample-barcoded 5' primer and a J-beta primer mix. TCRdb fed the 5' RACE reads into MiXCR, producing one record per CDR3 protein. This table has under 1,000,000 distinct CDR3 sequences, around 45% appearing once. Input material: blood. These receptors all stem from an older man in good health.

Concerning this clonotype: Since a much larger clone is just one base distant, this may be a read error. This chain joins TRBV6-2 or TRBV6-3 and TRBJ2-7; D may be TRBD1 (6 bases). V gave up 5 bases and J gave up 0 bases, with 8 bases separating them. Germline CDR1 and CDR2: MNHEY and SVGEGT. The CDR3 runs 13 residues. In DNA form, the CDR3 reads TGTGCCAGCAGTCGACAGGCCTCCTACGAGCAGTACTTC. It is translated as CASSRQASYEQYF.

The rearrangement joins TRBV29-1 to TRBJ2-5; TRBD2 might be the D (6 bases). This CDR3 has 13 residues. Deletions cut 3 bases from V and 11 bases from J, with 19 bases between. Germline loops: CDR1 SQVTM, CDR2 ANQGSEA. The CDR3 bases are TGCAGCGTTGAGACTAGAATCGAAGGGGAGCAGTACTTC. Protein product: CSVETRIEGEQYF.

V usage is TRBV4-1 and J usage is TRBJ1-3; a possible D gene is TRBD1 (5 bases). The CDR3 is 16 residues long. V dropped 0 bases and J dropped 0 bases, with 9 bases sitting between them. Germline V lookup: CDR1 MGHRA, CDR2 YSYEKL. CDR3 sequence: CASSQDRGYSGNTIYF. DNA of the CDR3: TGCGCCAGCAGCCAAGATAGGGGATACTCTGGAAACACCATATATTTT.

The chain links TRBV5-6 to TRBJ1-2; the D gene is possibly TRBD1 (5 bases). The CDR3 extends over 12 amino acids. The V and J ends lost 3 bases and 6 bases respectively, with 9 bases between them. Germline V gene data show CDR1 as SGHDT and CDR2 as YYEEEE. The CDR3 nucleotides are TGTGCCAGCAGCTCTACGGGGGATGGCTACACCTTC. This encodes CASSSTGDGYTF.